What follows describes a single TCR beta chain. Deletions cut 4 bases from V and 3 bases from J, with 10 bases between. This CDR3 region has 13 residues. The germline CDR1 and CDR2 sequences are MGHRA and YSYEKL. The data derive from a study of shared clonotypes between healthy human individuals. Here immunoSEQ multiplex PCR was the method, and the copy in TCRdb shows in-frame clones only, minus some. The sample has 1.5 million to 2.5 million clones, roughly 95% seen once. CD45RO-negative CD8 cells positively selected for CCR7 made up the naive population, which excluded terminally differentiated effector memory CD45RA+ cells.

The TCR was taken from a man aged 18-30 years in good health. What was sequenced was naive CD8+ T cells sorted from blood. The chain has TRBV4-1 and TRBJ2-7; no definite D call. CDR3 DNA sequence: TGCGCCAGCAGCCCTCGGCCCGGCTACGAGCAGTACTTC. It encodes CASSPRPGYEQYF.